The 32 T cell receptor beta chains given below trace back to one sample, sequenced in a study of T cells after yellow fever vaccination. TCRdb independently ran MiXCR on the 5' RACE reads; one entry per CDR3 protein. The profile covers a few hundred thousand distinct CDR3 sequences, with 3.6% appearing a single time and around 22% taken by the ten largest. The sequencing used PBMCs, collected on the day of the yellow fever booster vaccination. These receptors originate from a man in his late teens or twenties who received the YFV17D yellow fever vaccine.

This clonotype was observed at least ten times. The chain recombines TRBV6-5 with TRBJ2-7, with 13 nucleotides matching TRBD2. Germline values: CDR1 MNHEY, CDR2 SVGAGI. The CDR3 is 14 residues long. After removal of 6 bases from V and 2 bases from J, the junction contained 1 base not matched to a gene. CDR3 nucleotides: TGTGCCAGCAGGGGGACTAGCGGGGCCTACGAGCAGTACTTC. This gives the protein CASRGTSGAYEQYF.

This clonotype was recorded many times. The chain couples TRBV5-1 to TRBJ2-5; weak D call: TRBD2 (6 bases). CDR1 SGHRS and CDR2 YFSETQ come from the germline V gene. Trimming removed 6 bases at V and 5 bases at J, with 20 bases between. The CDR3 length is 15 residues. CDR3 DNA: TGCGCCAGCAATGGGGGGTCGGGTACCTGGGAGACCCAGTACTTC. This gives the protein CASNGGSGTWETQYF.

The chain joins TRBV5-1 to TRBJ2-1; TRBD2 aligns across 10 bases. With V trimmed by 4 bases and J by 4 bases, 8 bases remained unmatched. Germline lookup yields CDR1 SGHRS and CDR2 YFSETQ. CDR3 length: 16 amino acids. The CDR3 is CASSPPLAGLYNEQFF. The CDR3 region has the DNA TGCGCCAGCAGCCCGCCACTAGCGGGGCTTTACAATGAGCAGTTCTTC.

This clonotype occurred a few times. The chain uses TRBV18 and TRBJ2-7; 7 bases match TRBD2. The CDR3 consists of 15 residues. Per the germline V gene, CDR1 is KGHSH and CDR2 is LQKENI. The V and J ends lost 3 bases and 0 bases, in that order; junction bases with no gene match: 5. DNA for the CDR3: TGTGCCAGCTCACCCCCCGGGGGGAGCTCCTACGAGCAGTACGTC. This sequence encodes CASSPPGGSSYEQYV.

Ten or more counts support this clonotype. This chain uses TRBV12-3 or TRBV12-4 with TRBJ2-7; maybe TRBD1 (5 bases). Trimming shortened V by 6 bases and J by 3 bases, and 15 bases separated the two germline ends. The CDR3 loop spans 14 amino acids. The DNA of the CDR3 is TGTGCCAGCAGCCATGGGTCAGGGCTCTACGAGCAGTACGTC. Protein sequence: CASSHGSGLYEQYV.

This clonotype has a handful of counts. This chain uses TRBV24-1 with TRBJ1-2, with D tentatively TRBD1 (5 bases). V was trimmed by 3 bases and J by 6 bases, leaving 13 bases between them. Germline values: CDR1 KGHDR, CDR2 SFDVKD. CDR3 length equals 14 residues. The CDR3 bases are TGTGCCACCAGTGATCCACAGGAATCGGATGGCTACACCTTC. It translates to CATSDPQESDGYTF.

The chain couples TRBV6-2 or TRBV6-3 to TRBJ2-1, with D perhaps TRBD1 (5 bases). The germline V gene has CDR1 MNHEY and CDR2 SVGEGT. The V end was cut by 7 bases, the J end by 5 bases, with 18 bases between. The CDR3 spans 15 residues. The chain's CDR3 is CASTLDSFYDNEQFF. The CDR3 DNA follows: TGTGCCAGCACCCTAGACAGTTTTTACGACAATGAGCAGTTCTTC.

Only a few counts were recorded for this clonotype. This chain connects TRBV4-2 to TRBJ2-1; perhaps TRBD2 as D (6 bases). CDR1 and CDR2 from the germline V gene are LGHNA and YNFKEQ. Trimming cost V 4 bases and J 0 bases, with 25 bases left between them. The CDR3 covers 20 residues. CDR3 bases: TGTGCCAGCAGCCCAACCGTCTTTGAGTCCGGGGGAAGCTCCTACAATGAGCAGTTCTTC. Its protein product is CASSPTVFESGGSSYNEQFF.

This clonotype was seen repeatedly, ten times or more. The rearrangement joins TRBV5-6 to TRBJ1-4; 10 nucleotides align to TRBD1. The CDR3 contains 18 residues. V dropped 4 bases and J dropped 0; count of bases not matched to a gene: 9. Germline V gene data show CDR1 as SGHDT and CDR2 as YYEEEE. CDR3 DNA sequence: TGTGCCAGCAGCCCCCTTGAAGGACAGGGGGCAACTAATGAAAAACTGTTTTTT. It codes for CASSPLEGQGATNEKLFF.

This clonotype was seen at least ten times. The V and J genes are TRBV4-3 and TRBJ2-5; either TRBD1 or TRBD2 may fit D (5 bases each). V dropped 4 bases and J dropped 0 bases, with 18 bases sitting between them. This CDR3 contains 17 residues. Germline CDR1 reads LGHNA; CDR2 reads YSLEER. The CDR3 reads CASSPTLRDGYQETQYF. The CDR3 region has the DNA TGCGCCAGCAGCCCAACACTCCGGGACGGGTACCAAGAGACCCAGTACTTC.

This clonotype showed up many times. V gene TRBV7-2 combines with J gene TRBJ2-7; unclear D gene. Trimming pared 5 bases from V and 3 bases from J, leaving 11 bases between. Germline loops: CDR1 SGHTA, CDR2 FQGNSA. This CDR3 region has 13 residues. CDR3 nucleotides: TGTGCCAGCAGCGCCGGGTGGGGCTACGAGCAGTACGTC. Protein sequence: CASSAGWGYEQYV.

The chain couples TRBV21-1 to TRBJ1-1. TRBV21-1 is labeled a pseudogene. There are 16 residues in the CDR3. Here the CDR3 DNA reads TGTGCCAGCAGCAAATGGAGGACCCTTCCAAACACTGAAGCTTTCTTT. Translation gives CASSKWRTLPNTEAFF.

This sequence joins TRBV10-3 and TRBJ2-1, with TRBD1 as a possible D gene (6 bases). From germline, CDR1 is ENHRY and CDR2 SYGVKD. Trimming removed 4 bases at V and 9 bases at J, with 16 bases between. This CDR3 is 14 amino acids long. The CDR3 DNA reads TGTGCCATCAGTGGGGTTTCAGGGGACACTGAGCAGTTCTTC. Translated: CAISGVSGDTEQFF.

CDR3 amino acids: CASTPPTGQGENEKLFF. The CDR3 DNA sequence: TGTGCCAGTACACCACCCACCGGACAGGGGGAGAATGAAAAACTGTTTTTT. The chain joins TRBV19 to TRBJ1-4; 10 nucleotides match TRBD1. V trimming: 7 bases; J trimming: 5 bases; junction bases outside the gene matches: 13. Looked up from germline, CDR1 is LNHDA and CDR2 is SQIVND (reference sequence). The CDR3 is 17 residues long.

This clonotype came up many times. V gene TRBV12-3 or TRBV12-4 combines with J gene TRBJ2-3; the D is unclear. The CDR3 length is 16 residues. V was cut by 4 bases and J by 0 bases, with 14 bases left in between. The CDR3 reads CASSSPLGRSTDTQYF. The CDR3 nucleotides are TGTGCCAGCAGTTCTCCGTTGGGCCGGAGCACAGATACGCAGTATTTT.

The chain employs TRBV15 and TRBJ1-5; maybe TRBD1 (5 bases). The germline CDR1 and CDR2 sequences are LNHNV and YYDKDF (reference sequence). This CDR3 has 16 amino acids. The V gene lost 3 bases and the J gene lost 4 bases, with 16 bases spanning the gap. The CDR3 sequence: CATSSGPGGRNQPQHF. The CDR3 bases are TGTGCCACCAGCAGTGGCCCGGGGGGTCGGAATCAGCCCCAGCATTTT. The variable domain in full, with the rest retrieved from reference TRBV15 and TRBJ1-5, is DAMVIQNPRYQVTQFGKPVTLSCSQTLNHNVMYWYQQKSSQAPKLLFHYYDKDFNNEADTPDNFQSRRPNTSFCFLDIRSPGLGDTAMYLCATSSGPGGRNQPQHFGDGTRLSIL.

The sample holds a few counts of this clonotype. This chain links TRBV7-2 with TRBJ1-2; D uncertain. Trimming pared 5 bases from V and 7 bases from J, leaving 11 bases between. The CDR3 loop spans 12 amino acids. Germline CDR1 and CDR2: SGHTA and FQGNSA. The CDR3 here is CASSPTYVGYTF. CDR3 DNA sequence: TGTGCCAGCAGCCCCACATATGTTGGCTACACCTTC.

As regards this clonotype: Possible read error: a much larger clone is one base away. This chain joins TRBV5-1 and TRBJ1-2, with D possibly matching TRBD1 (6 bases). Per germline, CDR1 SGHRS and CDR2 YFSETQ. The CDR3 runs 15 residues. The CDR3 sequence is CASSANTGRSYCYTF. The CDR3 region has the DNA TGCGCCAGCTCGGCTAACACAGGGCGGTCCTATTGCTACACCTTC.

V is TRBV5-1 and J is TRBJ2-3, with unresolved D. The germline V gene encodes CDR1 SGHRS and CDR2 YFSETQ. The V and J ends lost 4 bases and 3 bases respectively, with 12 bases between them. This CDR3 has 14 residues. The chain's CDR3 is CASSLGYGTDTQYF. CDR3 nucleotides: TGCGCCAGCAGCCTCGGTTATGGAACAGATACGCAGTATTTT.

This clonotype was seen many times. The V call is TRBV5-4, the J call TRBJ1-2; 8 bases align to TRBD1. CDR1 and CDR2 (germline): SGHNT, YYREEE (reference sequence). This CDR3 is 14 amino acids long. J gave up 2 bases and V 3 bases, and 3 bases lay outside the gene matches. This CDR3 reads CASSWQGANYGYTF. CDR3 in DNA: TGTGCCAGCAGCTGGCAGGGGGCGAACTATGGCTACACCTTC.

This clonotype was observed many times. This chain links TRBV7-2 with TRBJ1-1; weak D call: TRBD1 (6 bases). Germline assignment: CDR1 SGHTA and CDR2 FQGNSA. The CDR3 spans 15 residues. The ends were cut back, 1 base at V and 1 base at J, with 10 bases in the middle. The CDR3 DNA sequence: TGTGCCAGCAGCTTAGATACAGGGACGAACACTGAAGCTTTCTTT. Translating it yields CASSLDTGTNTEAFF.

There are many counts of this clonotype. V usage is TRBV12-3 or TRBV12-4 and J usage is TRBJ2-5; 8 bases map to TRBD2. V lost 5 bases and J lost 3; bases outside the gene matches: 5. There are 14 residues in the CDR3. CDR3 coding DNA: TGTGCCAGCAGTCCCTTCGGGGGGGAAGAGACCCAGTACTTC. It codes for CASSPFGGEETQYF.

This clonotype was seen a few times. The CDR3 DNA reads TGTGCCAGCTCACCAACCTTTGTCTCTAACTATGGCTACACCTTC. Amino acids: CASSPTFVSNYGYTF. V gene TRBV18 combines with J gene TRBJ1-2; no clear D gene. CDR3 length equals 15 residues. Trimming shortened V by 2 bases and J by 0 bases, and 10 bases separated the two germline ends. Germline V gene lookup returns CDR1 KGHSH and CDR2 LQKENI. Full variable domain (outside the CDR3, taken from reference TRBV18 and TRBJ1-2): NAGVMQNPRHLVRRRGQEARLRCSPMKGHSHVYWYRQLPEEGLKFMVYLQKENIIDESGMPKERFSAEFPKEGPSILRIQQVVRGDSAAYFCASSPTFVSNYGYTFGSGTRLTVV.

This clonotype has more than one count but fewer than ten. The V call is TRBV20-1, the J call TRBJ2-5; possible D gene TRBD2, 6 bases. Between the trimmed V and J ends, which lost 6 bases and 7 bases, there was a span of 24 bases. CDR3 size: 15 residues. CDR1 is DFQATT and CDR2 is SNEGSKA in the germline V gene (reference sequence). CDR3 amino acids: CSAQRGAVREVTQYF. CDR3 nucleotides: TGCAGTGCCCAACGCGGCGCCGTGCGGGAAGTGACCCAGTACTTC.

This clonotype has ten or more counts. The V and J genes are TRBV7-9 and TRBJ1-2, with D possibly being TRBD1 (5 bases). CDR1 and CDR2 (germline): SEHNR, FQNEAQ (reference sequence). This CDR3 is built from 15 residues. Trimming left V 5 bases short and J 0 bases short, with 13 bases between. The CDR3 DNA reads TGTGCCAGCAGCCCAGGGACCACCTCTAACTATGGCTACACCTTC. Encoded protein: CASSPGTTSNYGYTF.

This clonotype turned up a few times. This chain joins TRBV11-2 and TRBJ2-1; a possible D gene is TRBD2 (6 bases). Per germline, CDR1 SGHAT and CDR2 FQNNGV. Trimming pared 2 bases from V and 9 bases from J, leaving 14 bases between. The CDR3 spans 14 residues. The chain's CDR3 is CASSLTLASGEQFF. CDR3 nucleotide sequence: TGTGCCAGCAGCTTAACCCTAGCGAGTGGTGAGCAGTTCTTC. Drawing the rest from reference TRBV11-2 and TRBJ2-1, the complete variable domain is EAGVAQSPRYKIIEKRQSVAFWCNPISGHATLYWYQQILGQGPKLLIQFQNNGVVDDSQLPKDRFSAERLKGVDSTLKIQPAKLEDSAVYLCASSLTLASGEQFFGPGTRLTVL.

This clonotype was counted between two and nine times. The V call is TRBV6-6, the J call TRBJ2-3; TRBD2 agrees at 12 bases. Germline V gene sequence: CDR1 MNHNY, CDR2 SVGAGI (reference sequence). V dropped 6 bases and J dropped 1; count of bases not matched to a gene: 5. The CDR3 is 16 residues long. The CDR3 sequence is CASSPSGGERTDTQYF. In nucleotides, the CDR3 is TGTGCCAGCAGCCCTAGCGGGGGGGAACGCACAGATACGCAGTATTTT.

At least ten counts were recorded for this clonotype. This chain uses TRBV7-3 with TRBJ2-1; the match to TRBD2 covers 8 bases. The trim removed 5 bases at V and 9 bases at J, leaving 12 bases unmatched. The CDR3 is 15 residues long. The germline CDR1 and CDR2 sequences are SGHTA and FQGTGA. The CDR3 region has the DNA TGTGCCAGCAGCCCAGCGGGGGCTAGCTCCGGTGAGCAGTTCTTC. Translated: CASSPAGASSGEQFF.

This clonotype has a count of ten or more. The chain links TRBV20-1 to TRBJ2-3; possible D gene TRBD2, 5 bases. Trimming removed 5 bases at V and 4 bases at J, with 16 bases between. The CDR3 is made up of 14 amino acids. In germline, CDR1 is DFQATT, CDR2 SNEGSKA (reference sequence). The CDR3: CSAPLGSIPDTQYF. CDR3 DNA: TGCAGTGCTCCCCTTGGGAGCATCCCAGATACGCAGTATTTT.

There are a few counts of this clonotype. This chain uses TRBV20-1 with TRBJ1-2; 9 positions agree with TRBD1. V lost 5 bases to trimming and J lost 8 bases; unmatched junction nucleotides: 15. The CDR3 sequence is 15 residues long. Germline loops: CDR1 DFQATT, CDR2 SNEGSKA (reference sequence). Here the CDR3 DNA reads TGCAGTGCTCTCTTACAGGGGGCCATTCTTTGGGGCTACACCTTC. Translated: CSALLQGAILWGYTF.

The CDR3: CASSLVGLASPDTQYF. CDR3 DNA: TGTGCCAGCAGCTTAGTGGGACTAGCGTCCCCAGATACGCAGTATTTT. The V call is TRBV7-8, the J call TRBJ2-3, with TRBD2 matching 10 bases. Germline CDR1 is SGHVS and CDR2 is FQNEAQ. Trimming at V came to 1 base and at J to 4 bases, leaving 5 bases not matched to a gene. The CDR3 is 16 amino acids.

The V gene is TRBV6-5, the J gene TRBJ2-1; D remains ambiguous. The length of the CDR3 is 10 residues. The V and J ends lost 8 bases and 12 bases respectively, with 11 bases between them. Germline lookup yields CDR1 MNHEY and CDR2 SVGAGI. The CDR3 nucleotides read TGTGCCAGCGGAACCGGTGGGCAGTTCTTC. This encodes CASGTGGQFF.